Given below is one T cell receptor (beta chain) in context. The antigen is undetermined. J was trimmed by 6 bases and V by 6 bases; bases with no gene match: 5. Germline assignment: CDR1 MNHEY and CDR2 SMNVEV (reference sequence). The CDR3 totals 13 residues. TCR templates numbering roughly 94,000 were assayed per sample. Sequenced by immunoSEQ multiplex PCR; TCRdb stores in-frame clones only, minus some. The sample has about 27,000 clones; 65% to 90% are singletons. These data are taken from a study of siplizumab effects on memory and regulatory T cells. Notes on the study in general: Confirmation was lacking for the suppressive function of proliferating Tregs derived from siplizumab cultures.

Specimen: memory CD4+ T cells sorted from blood. The chain joins TRBV27 to TRBJ1-2, with 9 bases matching TRBD1. This receptor was identified in a human donor in good health. The CDR3 protein is CASSYRQGDGYTF. CDR3 nucleotides: TGTGCCAGCAGCTACCGACAGGGGGATGGCTACACCTTC.